This TCR beta chain was documented in a study of OX40 agonist ivuxolimab in advanced cancers. TCRdb keeps only in-frame clones here, not all; method: immunoSEQ multiplex PCR. The sample yields approximately 68,000 clones, 87% seen once. The ends were cut back, 2 bases at V and 4 bases at J, with 14 bases in the middle. Per germline, CDR1 SEHNR and CDR2 FQNEAQ (reference sequence). The CDR3 loop spans 15 amino acids. The J gene is TRBJ1-2, the V gene TRBV7-9; D is unclear. Sequenced here: CD4+ or CD8+ T cells sorted from blood, sampled in a trial of the OX40 agonist ivuxolimab. This receptor was identified in an adult with an advanced solid tumor such as melanoma, head and neck, liver or kidney cancer. The CDR3 nucleotides are TGTGCCAGCAGCTTAAAGGTTCGGATGAGCTATGGCTACACCTTC. Protein: CASSLKVRMSYGYTF.